These T cell receptor beta chains were read from a single sample in a study of Ad26.COV2.S vaccination and SARS-CoV-2 variants. Generated by immunoSEQ multiplex PCR, the TCRdb table keeps only in-frame clones and is missing some. In the table there are hundreds of thousands of clones, about nine tenths of which are singletons. The sequences come from peripheral blood, collected in a trial of Ad26.COV2.S vaccine versus placebo. Receptor source: a person between 18 and 60 years old who received the Ad26.COV2.S COVID-19 vaccine or a placebo. Each CDR3 is given with its conserved first and last residue. The D gene is left open where the match is weak. A clone size is listed for some rows: how often the clone was seen (once, few, many), or a class if it is expanded.

TRBD1 TRBJ1-2 TRBV7-9 NA TGTGCCAGCAGCCTGCAGTACTTACAGGGGGCGGAAGGCTACACCTTC CASSLQYLQGAEGYTF
TRBD2 TRBJ2-1 TRBV11-3 NA TGTGCCAGCGCCCCTTTCGGGGGGGCCGGGATGGTTGAGCAGTTCTTC CASAPFGGAGMVEQFF
TRBD2 TRBJ2-1 TRBV7-3 NA TGTGCCAGCAGCTTCGGGACTAGCGGGAGCGATGAGCAGTTCTTC CASSFGTSGSDEQFF
TRBD1 TRBJ1-1 TRBV6-5 once TGTGCCAGCACTTGGGACAGGGGGGGGACTGAAGCTTTCTTT CASTWDRGGTEAFF
NA TRBJ1-6 TRBV7-8 few TGTGCCAGCAGCTTAGCGCAGGGACCGAGAGATAATTCACCCCTCCACTTT CASSLAQGPRDNSPLHF
NA TRBJ2-5 TRBV5-4 NA TGTGCCAGCAGCGTACCCGTGGGGAGTGGGGAGACCCAGTACTTC CASSVPVGSGETQYF
TRBD2 TRBJ2-5 TRBV18 NA TGTGCCAGCTCACCCCCGGGAGACAGGGACGGGACTAGCGGTAAAGAGACCCAGTACTTC CASSPPGDRDGTSGKETQYF
NA TRBJ1-3 TRBV7-2 NA TGTGCCAGCAGCTTAGGACAGACGGGAAACACCATATATTTT CASSLGQTGNTIYF
NA TRBJ2-7 TRBV3-1/TRBV3-2 few TGTGCCAGCAGCCAAGCTAGGGGGGAGCAGTACTTC CASSQARGEQYF
NA TRBJ2-7 TRBV5-6 few TGTGCCAGCAGCTTGGTAGGGTCCGAGCAGTACTTC CASSLVGSEQYF
NA TRBJ1-5 TRBV6-1 NA TGTGCCAGCAGTGAAGTCCCCCGACAGCGCAATCAGCCCCAGCATTTT CASSEVPRQRNQPQHF
NA TRBJ1-5 TRBV6-5 few TGTGCCAGCAGTCAGGGTGTCACTAGCAATCAGCCCCAGCATTTT CASSQGVTSNQPQHF
TRBD2 TRBJ2-1 TRBV30 NA TGTGCCTGGAGTGTACTTCAGCTAGCGGGGGTATACAATGAGCAGTTCTTC CAWSVLQLAGVYNEQFF
NA TRBJ2-7 TRBV7-9 NA TGTGCCAGCAGCTTAGCGGGCAGGGGCTACGAGCAGTACTTC CASSLAGRGYEQYF
TRBD2 TRBJ2-3 TRBV27 NA TGTGCCAGCAGTTTATTAGCGGGGCGCACAGATACGCAGTATTTT CASSLLAGRTDTQYF
NA TRBJ1-1 TRBV18 NA TGTGCCAGCTCACCCCAAAAAGAGAACACTGAAGCTTTCTTT CASSPQKENTEAFF
NA TRBJ2-3 TRBV6-5 NA TGTGCCAGCAGTTACACTAGCACAGATACGCAGTATTTT CASSYTSTDTQYF
TRBD2 TRBJ2-5 TRBV18 NA TGTGCCAGCTCACCACGGGGACTAGCGGGATTTTGGGAGACCCAGTACTTC CASSPRGLAGFWETQYF
TRBD1 TRBJ2-2 TRBV24-1 NA TGTGCCACCAGTGCTGAATATAGGACAGGGGACGCCGGGGAGCTGTTTTTT CATSAEYRTGDAGELFF